This is a list of T cell receptor beta chains from one sample in a study of blood T cell repertoires in COVID-19. Assay used: immunoSEQ multiplex PCR; TCRdb lists only in-frame clones, some missing. The sample lists 400,000 to 550,000 clones; nearly 90% were seen once. The sample consisted of PBMCs or T cells enriched from blood (not recorded which). Receptor source: a woman between 18 and 29 years old with acute COVID-19. Each CDR3 is given with its conserved first and last residue. A D gene is named only where the DNA matches it firmly. Clone size is given for some rows only: seen once, a few or many times, or a class if the clone is expanded.

d_gene	v_gene	abundance	j_gene	CDR3nt	CDR3aa
TRBD2	TRBV9	.	TRBJ2-5	TGTGCCAGCAGCGTCTCCAGCGGGGGGTTTGAGACCCAGTACTTC	CASSVSSGGFETQYF
TRBD1	TRBV6-5	.	TRBJ2-7	TGTGCCAGCTCGCCTCGGGACAGCTACGAGCAGTACTTC	CASSPRDSYEQYF
TRBD1	TRBV4-3	.	TRBJ2-1	TGCGCCAGCAGCCCTAAGGGACAGGGCGCCCAAGATGAGCAGTTCTTC	CASSPKGQGAQDEQFF
TRBD1	TRBV7-9	.	TRBJ1-3	TGTGCCAGCAGTCATGCACAGGGGACTGGAAACACCATATATTTT	CASSHAQGTGNTIYF
.	TRBV15	.	TRBJ2-5	TGTGCCACCAGCAGAGACTTACAGGGAAGGGAGACCCAGTACTTC	CATSRDLQGRETQYF
.	TRBV7-9	once	TRBJ1-1	TGTGCCAGCAGCTTCCAGAACACTGAAGCTTTCTTT	CASSFQNTEAFF
.	TRBV7-2	.	TRBJ2-7	TGTGCCAGCAGCGGCTCCCCCAAAGACGAGCAGTACTTC	CASSGSPKDEQYF
TRBD1	TRBV15	.	TRBJ2-5	TGTGCCACCAGCAGGAGGGACAGGGTGGAGACCCAGTACTTC	CATSRRDRVETQYF
TRBD2	TRBV6-5	.	TRBJ2-7	TGTGCCAGCAGGGCCCTAGCGGGGGCCGCCTACGAGCAGTACTTC	CASRALAGAAYEQYF
.	TRBV10-3	.	TRBJ2-3	TGTGCCATCAGTGAGTCTAACAGGGAAAAAGATACGCAGTATTTT	CAISESNREKDTQYF
.	TRBV6-4	.	TRBJ2-3	TGTGCCAGCAGTGAGGAGGGGGCCACAGATACGCAGTATTTT	CASSEEGATDTQYF
TRBD1	TRBV27	many	TRBJ1-4	TGTGCCAGCAGTTCTAGGACAGGGGGAGGTTTTGAAAAACTGTTTTTT	CASSSRTGGGFEKLFF
.	TRBV11-2	.	TRBJ2-7	TGTGCCAGCAGCTTAGATCTTGGAGGAAGCTCCTACGAGCAGTACTTC	CASSLDLGGSSYEQYF
TRBD1	TRBV11-3	.	TRBJ2-7	TGTGCCAGCAGCTCCCCCGGGGACAGGGAGTACGAGCAGTACTTC	CASSSPGDREYEQYF
.	TRBV7-9	.	TRBJ2-5	TGTGCCAGCAGCTTAGACCGGGAGCAAGAGACCCAGTACTTC	CASSLDREQETQYF
.	TRBV10-3	.	TRBJ2-3	TGTGCCATCAACCCCAGGGGCCAAGGCACAGATACGCAGTATTTT	CAINPRGQGTDTQYF
.	TRBV3-1/TRBV3-2	once	TRBJ1-2	TGTGCCAGCAGCCAAGTTAGGAACAGGGAGGGCTATGGCTACACCTTC	CASSQVRNREGYGYTF
.	TRBV11-3	few	TRBJ2-7	TGTGCCAGCAGCTTAGAGACTAGGTACGAGCAGTACTTC	CASSLETRYEQYF
.	TRBV18	.	TRBJ1-4	TGTGCCAGCTCACCACCGAGAGGAGAGGACAGTTTTAATGAAAAACTGTTTTTT	CASSPPRGEDSFNEKLFF
.	TRBV2	.	TRBJ1-2	TGTGCCAGCAGTGAGAGTAACTATGGCTACACCTTC	CASSESNYGYTF
TRBD2	TRBV5-6	.	TRBJ2-3	TGTGCCAGCAGATTTTGGGGGGGTAGCACAGATACGCAGTATTTT	CASRFWGGSTDTQYF
.	TRBV27	.	TRBJ2-2	TGTGCCAGCAGTATCCTACTCGGCGGGGAGCTGTTTTTT	CASSILLGGELFF
TRBD1	TRBV5-4	.	TRBJ1-1	TGTGCCAGCAGCTCCCGACAGGGCACTGAAGCTTTCTTT	CASSSRQGTEAFF
TRBD2	TRBV5-1	.	TRBJ2-7	TGCGCCAGCAGCCCGGGACTAGCGGGTGGGGACGAGCAGTACTTC	CASSPGLAGGDEQYF
TRBD2	TRBV9	.	TRBJ2-1	TGTGCCAGCAGCTGGAGGATCGTAGCGGGGGGGATAAATGAGCAGTTCTTC	CASSWRIVAGGINEQFF